Presented here are 4 T cell receptor beta chains from one specimen sequenced in a study of OX40 agonist ivuxolimab in advanced cancers. Here immunoSEQ multiplex PCR was the method, and the copy in TCRdb shows in-frame clones only, minus some. The sample contains roughly 75,000 clones, roughly 89% of which appear only once. The source material was CD4+ or CD8+ T cells sorted from blood, sampled in a trial of the OX40 agonist ivuxolimab. Receptor source: an adult with an advanced solid tumor such as melanoma, head and neck, liver or kidney cancer.

The V call is TRBV21-1, the J call TRBJ1-6; the table's D call, TRBD1, was not checked against the DNA. TRBV21-1 is termed a pseudogene. CDR3 length equals 19 residues. In nucleotides, the CDR3 is TGTGCCAGCAGCCGGACAGCGCTAACCAGGAGCTCCTATAATTCACCCCTCCACTTT. Translating it yields CASSRTALTRSSYNSPLHF.

V gene TRBV5-1 combines with J gene TRBJ2-3, with TRBD1 matching 12 bases. The CDR3 runs to 22 residues. The germline gives CDR1 SGHRS, CDR2 YFSETQ. J gave up 2 bases and V 3 bases, and 22 bases lay outside the gene matches. The CDR3 loop is CASSSHGTGGSWGPTSTDTQYF. DNA of the CDR3: TGCGCCAGCAGCTCCCATGGGACAGGGGGCTCTTGGGGGCCAACCTCCACAGATACGCAGTATTTT.

This chain joins TRBV7-3 and TRBJ2-3, with D perhaps TRBD1 or TRBD2 (7 bases each). Germline CDR1 reads SGHTA; CDR2 reads FQGTGA. The CDR3 has 15 residues. The ends were cut back, 7 bases at V and 2 bases at J, with 16 bases in the middle. The CDR3 bases are TGTGCCAGCAACCAGGGGGGGATTAACACAGATACGCAGTATTTT. This codes for CASNQGGINTDTQYF.

This clone showed up just once. The chain links TRBV5-4 to TRBJ2-6; D unresolved. The CDR3 runs 15 residues. Germline lookup yields CDR1 SGHNT and CDR2 YYREEE (reference sequence). V lost 6 bases to trimming and J lost 2 bases, with 12 bases between them. The CDR3 here is CASKETFAGANVLTF. As DNA, the CDR3 is TGTGCCAGCAAGGAGACTTTTGCTGGGGCCAACGTCCTGACTTTC.